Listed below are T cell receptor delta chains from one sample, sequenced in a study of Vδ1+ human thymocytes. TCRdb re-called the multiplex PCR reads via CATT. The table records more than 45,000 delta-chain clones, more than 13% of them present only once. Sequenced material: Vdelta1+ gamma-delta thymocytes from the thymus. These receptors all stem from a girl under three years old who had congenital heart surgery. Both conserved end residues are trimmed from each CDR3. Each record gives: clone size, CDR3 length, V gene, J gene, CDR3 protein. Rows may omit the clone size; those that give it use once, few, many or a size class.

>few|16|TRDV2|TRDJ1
ACDGPSGGYTRTDKLI
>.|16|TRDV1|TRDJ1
ALGESSSMGDTRAELI
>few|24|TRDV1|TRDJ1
ALGAPLLGLPTEAGGPNPYTDKLI
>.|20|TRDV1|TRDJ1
ALGELYQGLPLGDMGTDKLI
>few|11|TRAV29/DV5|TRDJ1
AASATAVLELI
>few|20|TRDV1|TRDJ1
ALGELVVARTGGHLNTDKLI
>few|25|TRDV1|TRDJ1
ALGERPSVSCFRSSLTGDKVEDKLI
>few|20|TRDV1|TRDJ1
ALGLDVLGDGSISIFTDKLI
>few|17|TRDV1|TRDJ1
ALGMPSQVEGDIADKLI
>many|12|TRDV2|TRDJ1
ACDTAGDTDKLI
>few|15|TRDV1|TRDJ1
ALGEPPTGGVTDKLI
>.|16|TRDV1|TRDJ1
ALGDFFRTGGAPNKLT
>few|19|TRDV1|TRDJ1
ALQLPSYVVGAARHTDKLI
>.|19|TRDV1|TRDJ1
ALGSTAFLRRLGDIPDKLI
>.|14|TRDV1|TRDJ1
ALGEQKGGSTDKLI
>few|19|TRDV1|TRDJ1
ALGEEILRRPGGYFADKLI
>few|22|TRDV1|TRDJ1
ALGDREKFPNWGLGPFYTDKLI
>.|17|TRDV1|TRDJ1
ALGEVKGWGIGSHDKLI
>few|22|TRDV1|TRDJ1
ALGEYRPSAGMTGGLPNTDKLI
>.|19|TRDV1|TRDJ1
ALGPELPTFLGDLYTDKLI
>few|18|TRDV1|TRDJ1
ALGESLHWGDTCFTDKLI
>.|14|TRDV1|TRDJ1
ALGEPPCTGGYKLI
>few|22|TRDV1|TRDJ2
ALGEHLKLPTTSYLYPLTAQLF
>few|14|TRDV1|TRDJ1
ALGELLGGYTDKLI
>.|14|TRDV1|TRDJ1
ALGEPLRLGVHKLI
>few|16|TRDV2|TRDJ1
ACVQGLTGGYSADKLI
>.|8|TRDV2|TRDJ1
ACDTDKLI
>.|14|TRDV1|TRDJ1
ALGELGWGPRDKLI
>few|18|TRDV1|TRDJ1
ALGPLPMGPGDKLTDKLI
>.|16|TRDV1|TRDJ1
ALGEYDPAWGIRNNLI
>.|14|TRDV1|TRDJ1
ALGTSLLTELDKLI